The TCR beta chain described here comes from a study of early T cells in non-severe SARS-CoV-2 infection. At the level of the study: Sequencing used unsorted whole-blood bulk RNA, so chains lack pairing. Broader study findings: VDJdb matching, biased toward anti-spike CD8 responses, missed private and CD4 specificities.

The sample holds many counts of this clonotype. What it recognizes is unknown. Researchers attached unique molecular identifiers to individual cDNA molecules. TCRdb fed the 5' RACE reads into MiXCR, producing one record per CDR3 protein. The sample shows 50,000 to 70,000 distinct CDR3 sequences, about 8% of them seen only once. Germline lookup yields CDR1 SGHAT and CDR2 FQDESV (reference sequence). The trim removed 5 bases at V and 4 bases at J, leaving 8 bases unmatched. This CDR3 has 14 amino acids. The TCR was taken from an adult who was a healthcare worker with PCR-confirmed SARS-CoV-2 infection or an uninfected control (not recorded which). The source material was whole blood. V and J are TRBV11-1 and TRBJ2-7; TRBD2 matches 7 bases. Written as DNA, the CDR3 is TGTGCCAGCAGCCCGATCGGACTAGGATACGAGCAGTACTTC. Protein: CASSPIGLGYEQYF.